By sample fraction, the clone carrying this T cell receptor (beta chain) is medium-sized. Its antigen is undetermined. This entry comes from a study of T cell repertoires in aging, cancer and after chemotherapy. Study background: Donors were grouped into six age bands spanning 30 or younger through 70 or older. The full dataset contained around 10 million TCR reads. Patients with glioblastoma brain tumors were sampled before and after temozolomide-based therapy. Study results and limitations: Immunological memory after chemotherapy cannot be judged from the repertoire data.

The template was genomic DNA from peripheral blood, not RNA. Multiplex touch-down PCR with TRB-A/B primers amplified rearranged V-D-J TRB sequences. TCRdb reprocessed the multiplex PCR reads via MiXCR and lists one record per CDR3 protein. The sample has roughly 4,900 distinct CDR3 sequences, about a quarter seen once. This TCR derives from a human donor with a solid tumor. The sequencing input was blood.

In DNA form, the CDR3 reads TGTGCCAGTAGTTCTTCCCCGACAGGAGACTACGAGCAGTACTTC. Translation gives CASSSSPTGDYEQYF. The chain recombines TRBV19 with TRBJ2-7, with a weak D call TRBD1 (6 bases). Germline loops: CDR1 LNHDA, CDR2 SQIVND (reference sequence). This CDR3 has 15 residues. The V and J ends lost 5 bases and 3 bases respectively, with 17 bases between them.